This is a list of T cell receptor beta chains from one sample in a study of T cells after somatic rescue of genetic block. Some clones are missing from TCRdb's copy, which holds only in-frame ones; the method was immunoSEQ multiplex PCR. The sample carries under 150,000 clones, just over 90% recorded once. Sequenced: peripheral blood mononuclear cells (PBMCs). These receptors were collected from a woman under 30. Both conserved end residues are part of each CDR3. The D gene is left open where the match is weak. Only some rows state a clone size, as once, few, many or a class for expanded clones.

V	size	J	D	DNA	CDR3
TRBV9	-	TRBJ2-1	-	TGTGCCAGCAGCGTAGATGGGGGAGGAACCTACAATGAGCAGTTCTTC	CASSVDGGGTYNEQFF
TRBV9	-	TRBJ1-3	TRBD1	TGTGCCAGCAGCGCATCAGGGGGCTCTGGAAACACCATATATTTT	CASSASGGSGNTIYF
TRBV2	-	TRBJ1-5	-	TGTGCCAGCCATGCCGGGCAGGTCGATCAGCCCCAGCATTTT	CASHAGQVDQPQHF
TRBV18	once	TRBJ1-5	-	TGTGCCAGCTCACCATGGGCAGGGAGGGACAGCAATCAGCCCCAGCATTTT	CASSPWAGRDSNQPQHF
TRBV5-6	-	TRBJ1-1	-	TGTGCCAGCAGCCGGGCCTCGAACACTGAAGCTTTCTTT	CASSRASNTEAFF
TRBV13	-	TRBJ1-2	-	TGTGCCAGCAGCTTACTGGCAGGGCCCGGTGGCTACACCTTC	CASSLLAGPGGYTF
TRBV5-1	-	TRBJ2-3	TRBD2	TGCGCCAGCAGCCGAAAGGGACTAGTCGACACAGATACGCAGTATTTT	CASSRKGLVDTDTQYF
TRBV7-3	-	TRBJ2-3	-	TGTGCCAGCAGCCTGAGCGGATTAAGCACAGATACGCAGTATTTT	CASSLSGLSTDTQYF
TRBV5-6	-	TRBJ2-4	TRBD2	TGTGCCAGCCTTCCTCTAGGGGCTAGCGGGGATCAGAACATTCAGTACTTC	CASLPLGASGDQNIQYF
TRBV7-9	-	TRBJ1-1	TRBD1	TGTGCCAGCAGCTTAGGACAGGGGGCTACTACTATGAACACTGAAGCTTTCTTT	CASSLGQGATTMNTEAFF
TRBV5-1	-	TRBJ2-2	-	TGCGCCAGCAGCTTACCCGGGGAGCTGTTTTTT	CASSLPGELFF
TRBV19	-	TRBJ2-2	-	TGTGCCACTAAAACGGGCAGGAACACCGGGGAGCTGTTTTTT	CATKTGRNTGELFF
TRBV18	-	TRBJ1-5	-	TGTGCCAGCTCACCTGGACAGAGTCAGCCCCAGCATTTT	CASSPGQSQPQHF
TRBV5-8	-	TRBJ2-2	-	TGTGCCAGCAGCTTGGAGGGGATTGGGACCGGGGAGCTGTTTTTT	CASSLEGIGTGELFF
TRBV6-6	-	TRBJ1-6	TRBD1	TGTGCCAGCACCACGGGGACAGGGGGCGGGTCACCCCTCCACTTT	CASTTGTGGGSPLHF
TRBV30	-	TRBJ2-7	-	TGTGCCTGGAGTGCAGGGGTCTCCTACGAGCAGTACTTC	CAWSAGVSYEQYF
TRBV5-1	-	TRBJ2-3	-	TGCGCCAGCGCTACAGGGTCTAAAGAGACAGATACGCAGTATTTT	CASATGSKETDTQYF
TRBV28	-	TRBJ1-2	-	TGTGCCAGCAGTTTGGGCAGGGTAGACTATGGCTACACCTTC	CASSLGRVDYGYTF
TRBV4-3	-	TRBJ2-7	-	TGCGCCAGCAGCCAAGAAGTAGCGCAGGTCCCCTACGAGCAGTACTTC	CASSQEVAQVPYEQYF
TRBV5-6	-	TRBJ1-6	-	TGTGCCAGCAGCCGAAGCAACTCCTATAATTCACCCCTCCACTTT	CASSRSNSYNSPLHF
TRBV5-4	-	TRBJ2-7	TRBD2	TGTGCCAGCAGCCGAGGGGCTAGCGGGGCCTACGAGCAGTACTTC	CASSRGASGAYEQYF
TRBV18	-	TRBJ1-2	-	TGTGCCAGCTCACGCCGGGACAATAACTATGGCTACACCTTC	CASSRRDNNYGYTF
TRBV19	-	TRBJ1-2	-	TGTGCCAGTAGTAATAGCAACTATGGCTACACCTTC	CASSNSNYGYTF
TRBV7-3	-	TRBJ1-2	TRBD1	TGTGCCAGCAGCCAGACAGGGTTGTACGGCTACACCTTC	CASSQTGLYGYTF
TRBV18	-	TRBJ2-5	-	TGTGCCAGCTCACCGGGCAACGGAGAGACCCAGTACTTC	CASSPGNGETQYF
TRBV5-4	-	TRBJ1-5	-	TGTGCCAGCAGCTCGGGAAGCAATCAGCCCCAGCATTTT	CASSSGSNQPQHF
TRBV29-1	-	TRBJ2-1	TRBD2	TGCAGCGTTGTAGCGGGGGCCAGCAATGAGCAGTTCTTC	CSVVAGASNEQFF
TRBV5-1	-	TRBJ2-7	-	TGCGCCAGCAGCTTGGTTGAGTCGGCCGAGCAGTACTTC	CASSLVESAEQYF
TRBV4-2	-	TRBJ1-4	TRBD1	TGTGCCAGCAGCCAGACCGGGACAGGGAATTCGGGGAGAGAAAAACTGTTTTTT	CASSQTGTGNSGREKLFF
TRBV28	-	TRBJ1-2	-	TGTGCCAGCGCAAGCGACCCCATTTCCTATGGCTACACCTTC	CASASDPISYGYTF
TRBV6-1	-	TRBJ1-4	-	TGTGCCAGCAGTGACGTCAATGGGCAGGGCCAAAAACTGTTTTTT	CASSDVNGQGQKLFF
TRBV7-9	-	TRBJ2-2	-	TGTGCCAGCAGCTTAGTCCCTGACGGGGAGCTGTTTTTT	CASSLVPDGELFF
TRBV7-8	-	TRBJ1-1	TRBD1	TGTGCCAGCAGCCCACGGACAGGGGGCGTGAACACTGAAGCTTTCTTT	CASSPRTGGVNTEAFF
TRBV2	-	TRBJ1-2	-	TGTGCCAGCAGTGAAGTCGGCAGAACCCCCGGCTATGGCTACACCTTC	CASSEVGRTPGYGYTF
TRBV9	once	TRBJ2-7	TRBD1	TGTGCCAGCAGCGTAGCGCTCGGGACAGGGGACGAGCAGTACTTC	CASSVALGTGDEQYF
TRBV9	few	TRBJ1-1	-	TGTGCCAGCAGCGCCGACCTGCCTGAAGCTTTCTTT	CASSADLPEAFF
TRBV30	-	TRBJ2-7	-	TGTGCCTGGAGTGTAATGCGGATCGAGGAACTCTACGAGCAGTACTTC	CAWSVMRIEELYEQYF
TRBV9	-	TRBJ2-1	TRBD2	TGTGCCAGCAGCCTACGGACTAGCGGGGGATACAATGAGCAGTTCTTC	CASSLRTSGGYNEQFF
TRBV7-2	-	TRBJ1-2	-	TGTGCCAGCAGTATTGACAGCTATGGCTACACCTTC	CASSIDSYGYTF
TRBV7-9	few	TRBJ1-2	TRBD1	TGTGCCAGCAGCCCCGACGGACAGGGGATCTATGGCTACACCTTC	CASSPDGQGIYGYTF
TRBV7-2	few	TRBJ1-5	-	TGTGCCAGCAGCCCGGACTTCAATCAGCCCCAGCATTTT	CASSPDFNQPQHF
TRBV6-1	once	TRBJ2-7	TRBD2	TGTGCCAGCAGTGAAGCAGGACTAGCGGGGGTTGAGCAGTACTTC	CASSEAGLAGVEQYF
TRBV29-1	-	TRBJ2-7	-	TGCAGCGCCGACCTCGGGGCGGGGGCTACCTACGAGCAGTACTTC	CSADLGAGATYEQYF
TRBV19	-	TRBJ1-6	-	TGTGCCAGTAGTATAGAAGGGACTTCACCCCTCCACTTT	CASSIEGTSPLHF
TRBV15	-	TRBJ1-5	-	TGTGCCACCAGCAGAGTCGGTAGGGTATCTCAGCCCCAGCATTTT	CATSRVGRVSQPQHF
TRBV5-1	few	TRBJ1-1	TRBD1	TGCGCCAGCAGCAGGACAGGGGCGAACACTGAAGCTTTCTTT	CASSRTGANTEAFF
TRBV5-4	once	TRBJ2-7	-	TGTGCCAGCAGAAGGGCGGGGAGTCCCTTCTACGAGCAGTACTTC	CASRRAGSPFYEQYF
TRBV28	once	TRBJ2-5	-	TGTGCCAGCAGTTTAAGTGGGGTCGAGACCCAGTACTTC	CASSLSGVETQYF
TRBV18	-	TRBJ2-5	-	TGTGCCAGCTCACCACCGACGGGGAACCAAGAGACCCAGTACTTC	CASSPPTGNQETQYF
TRBV9	few	TRBJ1-1	-	TGTGCCAGCAGCTCCCCCACCACTGAAGCTTTCTTT	CASSSPTTEAFF
TRBV6-6	-	TRBJ2-1	-	TGTGCCAGCAGATCTCAGGGCCACAATGAGCAGTTCTTC	CASRSQGHNEQFF
TRBV6-4	-	TRBJ2-1	TRBD2	TGTGCCAGCAGTGATTCGGGACTAGCGGGGGGGCCGGATGAGCAGTTCTTC	CASSDSGLAGGPDEQFF
TRBV7-9	-	TRBJ2-1	TRBD1	TGTGCCAGCAGCCCGACAGGGGGCGGGGTAGGGGAGCAGTTCTTC	CASSPTGGGVGEQFF
TRBV11-3	-	TRBJ1-4	-	TGTGCCAGCAGCAGAAGCGAAAAACTGTTTTTT	CASSRSEKLFF
TRBV18	-	TRBJ1-4	-	TGTGCCAGCTCACCGCCCGGGGCCCTAAATGAAAAACTGTTTTTT	CASSPPGALNEKLFF
TRBV7-3	-	TRBJ2-1	TRBD1	TGTGCCAGCAGCCCACGTCCCGGGACAGAATACAATGAGCAGTTCTTC	CASSPRPGTEYNEQFF
TRBV30	-	TRBJ2-7	-	TGTGCCTGGAGCCATGGGGGGACTCATCGTCTTTACGAGCAGTACTTC	CAWSHGGTHRLYEQYF
TRBV7-8	-	TRBJ1-1	-	TGTGCCAGCCGGCGCGGCGCTGAAGCTTTCTTT	CASRRGAEAFF